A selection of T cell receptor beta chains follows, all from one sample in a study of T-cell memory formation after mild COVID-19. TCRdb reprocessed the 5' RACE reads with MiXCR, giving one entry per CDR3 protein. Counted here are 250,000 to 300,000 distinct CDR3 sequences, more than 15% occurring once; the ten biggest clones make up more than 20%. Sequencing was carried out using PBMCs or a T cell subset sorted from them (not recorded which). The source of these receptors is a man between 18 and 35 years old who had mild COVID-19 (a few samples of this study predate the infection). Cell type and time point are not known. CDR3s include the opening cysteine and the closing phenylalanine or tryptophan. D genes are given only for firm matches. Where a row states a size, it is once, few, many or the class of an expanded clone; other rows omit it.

CDR3nt: TGCGCCAGCGGCACTCGCCCCGGGTACAATGAGCAGTTCTTC; CDR3aa: CASGTRPGYNEQFF; abundance: many; j_gene: TRBJ2-1; v_gene: TRBV5-1; d_gene: .
CDR3nt: TGTGCCAGCAGTGAAGGGGCCCCGGACACCGGGGAGCTGTTTTTT; CDR3aa: CASSEGAPDTGELFF; abundance: .; j_gene: TRBJ2-2; v_gene: TRBV6-1; d_gene: .
CDR3nt: TGTGCCAGCAGCCGGGACATCCAGCTCTACGAGCAGTACTTC; CDR3aa: CASSRDIQLYEQYF; abundance: .; j_gene: TRBJ2-7; v_gene: TRBV7-2; d_gene: .
CDR3nt: TGTGCCAGCAGTAGGACTAGCGCTGGCAATGAGCAGTTCTTC; CDR3aa: CASSRTSAGNEQFF; abundance: .; j_gene: TRBJ2-1; v_gene: TRBV7-9; d_gene: TRBD2
CDR3nt: TGCAGTGCTAGAGCCGGGAGGGCGGAGGTTACGTCTGGAAACACCATATATTTT; CDR3aa: CSARAGRAEVTSGNTIYF; abundance: .; j_gene: TRBJ1-3; v_gene: TRBV20-1; d_gene: .
CDR3nt: TGTGCCAGCAGTTACAGGGCAGCTTACAATGAGCAGTTCTTC; CDR3aa: CASSYRAAYNEQFF; abundance: few; j_gene: TRBJ2-1; v_gene: TRBV6-2/TRBV6-3; d_gene: .
CDR3nt: TGTGCCAGCAGTGTAGCTAGCGGGGGCTATGAGCAGTTCTTC; CDR3aa: CASSVASGGYEQFF; abundance: few; j_gene: TRBJ2-1; v_gene: TRBV2; d_gene: TRBD2
CDR3nt: TGTGCCAGCGTCCAGACGCTTAGCAATCAGCCCCAGCATTTT; CDR3aa: CASVQTLSNQPQHF; abundance: once; j_gene: TRBJ1-5; v_gene: TRBV6-6; d_gene: .
CDR3nt: TGTGCCAGCAGGGGACAATGGGTCACAGATACGCAGTATTTT; CDR3aa: CASRGQWVTDTQYF; abundance: few; j_gene: TRBJ2-3; v_gene: TRBV6-6; d_gene: .
CDR3nt: TGTGCCAGCAGCAGCGAGCGGGGCACAGATACGCAGTATTTT; CDR3aa: CASSSERGTDTQYF; abundance: .; j_gene: TRBJ2-3; v_gene: TRBV7-6; d_gene: .
CDR3nt: TGCGCCAGCAGCCCGACAGGGGTCTCCTACGAGCAGTACTTC; CDR3aa: CASSPTGVSYEQYF; abundance: few; j_gene: TRBJ2-7; v_gene: TRBV4-1; d_gene: TRBD1
CDR3nt: TGTGCCAGCAGGGGACCGATCATCTCCTATAATTCACCCCTCCACTTT; CDR3aa: CASRGPIISYNSPLHF; abundance: few; j_gene: TRBJ1-6; v_gene: TRBV2; d_gene: .
CDR3nt: TGTGCCACCCAACTCGGATGGGGCACCGGGGAGCTGTTTTTT; CDR3aa: CATQLGWGTGELFF; abundance: few; j_gene: TRBJ2-2; v_gene: TRBV28; d_gene: .
CDR3nt: TGCGCCAGCAGCCATCTCCCGGGACAACTCTATGGCTACACCTTC; CDR3aa: CASSHLPGQLYGYTF; abundance: few; j_gene: TRBJ1-2; v_gene: TRBV4-3; d_gene: .
CDR3nt: TGCAGTGCTCCTCTCACCTCGAACACTGAAGCTTTCTTT; CDR3aa: CSAPLTSNTEAFF; abundance: .; j_gene: TRBJ1-1; v_gene: TRBV20-1; d_gene: .
CDR3nt: TGTGCCAGCAGCTTGTTCACAGGAGGAACCGGGGAGCTGTTTTTT; CDR3aa: CASSLFTGGTGELFF; abundance: many; j_gene: TRBJ2-2; v_gene: TRBV5-6; d_gene: .
CDR3nt: TGCGCCAGCAGCAGCTCCGGGACGGTGAACACTGAAGCTTTCTTT; CDR3aa: CASSSSGTVNTEAFF; abundance: few; j_gene: TRBJ1-1; v_gene: TRBV5-1; d_gene: .
CDR3nt: TGCGCCAGCAGCCAAGTCGGCCAGGGTAAGGAGCAGTACTTC; CDR3aa: CASSQVGQGKEQYF; abundance: few; j_gene: TRBJ2-7; v_gene: TRBV4-1; d_gene: .
CDR3nt: TGCAGTGCTGCCGGTGGGGGGACCAATGAGCAGTTCTTC; CDR3aa: CSAAGGGTNEQFF; abundance: few; j_gene: TRBJ2-1; v_gene: TRBV20-1; d_gene: .
CDR3nt: TGTGCCAGCAGCGTAGGAGTGGCCCTGAACACTGAAGCTTTCTTT; CDR3aa: CASSVGVALNTEAFF; abundance: many; j_gene: TRBJ1-1; v_gene: TRBV9; d_gene: .
CDR3nt: TGTGCCAGCAGCTTACCGGCGGGGGGTACTGAAGCTTTCTTT; CDR3aa: CASSLPAGGTEAFF; abundance: .; j_gene: TRBJ1-1; v_gene: TRBV11-2; d_gene: .
CDR3nt: TGCGCCAGCAGGGGGGCCGACGATCAGCCCCAGCATTTT; CDR3aa: CASRGADDQPQHF; abundance: few; j_gene: TRBJ1-5; v_gene: TRBV5-1; d_gene: .
CDR3nt: TGTGCCAGCAGCGCCACAGGGGCCAATCAGCCCCAGCATTTT; CDR3aa: CASSATGANQPQHF; abundance: .; j_gene: TRBJ1-5; v_gene: TRBV7-2; d_gene: TRBD1
CDR3nt: TGTGCCAGCAGTGAAAATCCTAGCAGGGAGCAGTACTTC; CDR3aa: CASSENPSREQYF; abundance: .; j_gene: TRBJ2-7; v_gene: TRBV6-1; d_gene: .
CDR3nt: TGCGCCAGCAGCTTGGGAGGCGGAGGGGTCAATGAAAAACTGTTTTTT; CDR3aa: CASSLGGGGVNEKLFF; abundance: .; j_gene: TRBJ1-4; v_gene: TRBV5-1; d_gene: .
CDR3nt: TGCAGTGCACGCAAACCCGGGGCTCGACAAGAGACCCAGTACTTC; CDR3aa: CSARKPGARQETQYF; abundance: many; j_gene: TRBJ2-5; v_gene: TRBV20-1; d_gene: .
CDR3nt: TGTGCCAGCACCCTGGGCCGGCCTAACTATGGCTACACCTTC; CDR3aa: CASTLGRPNYGYTF; abundance: few; j_gene: TRBJ1-2; v_gene: TRBV6-5; d_gene: .
CDR3nt: TGCAGTGCTAGGATGTCTAGCGGGGGCTACCCCACAGATACGCAGTATTTT; CDR3aa: CSARMSSGGYPTDTQYF; abundance: .; j_gene: TRBJ2-3; v_gene: TRBV20-1; d_gene: TRBD2
CDR3nt: TGTGCCAGCAGTTACTCGTGGCAGGGGGTTTCCGGGGAGCTGTTTTTT; CDR3aa: CASSYSWQGVSGELFF; abundance: .; j_gene: TRBJ2-2; v_gene: TRBV6-5; d_gene: TRBD1
CDR3nt: TGTGCCATCAACCTCGGACTAGCGGGCTCTTATGAGCAGTTCTTC; CDR3aa: CAINLGLAGSYEQFF; abundance: few; j_gene: TRBJ2-1; v_gene: TRBV10-3; d_gene: TRBD2
CDR3nt: TGTGCCAGCAGCTTAGTCTTGATTGCAGGGGGCACAGATACGCAGTATTTT; CDR3aa: CASSLVLIAGGTDTQYF; abundance: many; j_gene: TRBJ2-3; v_gene: TRBV7-2; d_gene: .
CDR3nt: TGTGCCAGTAGCCGATTGACAGGAACCTACGAGCAGTACTTC; CDR3aa: CASSRLTGTYEQYF; abundance: .; j_gene: TRBJ2-7; v_gene: TRBV19; d_gene: .
CDR3nt: TGTGCCAGCAGCCCGCTCAGCGGGAAGGGCCGAGAGACCCAGTACTTC; CDR3aa: CASSPLSGKGRETQYF; abundance: few; j_gene: TRBJ2-5; v_gene: TRBV3-1; d_gene: TRBD2
CDR3nt: TGCGCCAGCAGCCCGTGGGGACAGGAGAACACTGAAGCTTTCTTT; CDR3aa: CASSPWGQENTEAFF; abundance: few; j_gene: TRBJ1-1; v_gene: TRBV5-1; d_gene: TRBD1
CDR3nt: TGTGCCAGCAGACAACCGAATTCACCCCTCCACTTT; CDR3aa: CASRQPNSPLHF; abundance: few; j_gene: TRBJ1-6; v_gene: TRBV6-5; d_gene: .
CDR3nt: TGCGCCAGTAATCCGGGACAGAAGACAGATACGCAGTATTTT; CDR3aa: CASNPGQKTDTQYF; abundance: .; j_gene: TRBJ2-3; v_gene: TRBV5-1; d_gene: TRBD1
CDR3nt: TGCGCCAGCGGGAACAGGGCCACAGATACGCAGTATTTT; CDR3aa: CASGNRATDTQYF; abundance: few; j_gene: TRBJ2-3; v_gene: TRBV5-1; d_gene: .
CDR3nt: TGTGCCAGCGGGCCCAGGGTGGGCCAGCGGTTT; CDR3aa: CASGPRVGQRF; abundance: .; j_gene: TRBJ2-3; v_gene: TRBV25-1; d_gene: .
CDR3nt: TGCGCCAGCAGCCAAGGGATGGCCTCTTTGGGTGAAGCTTTCTTT; CDR3aa: CASSQGMASLGEAFF; abundance: few; j_gene: TRBJ1-1; v_gene: TRBV4-1; d_gene: .
CDR3nt: TGTGCCAGCAGGAGGGACGTAAACATTCAGTACTTC; CDR3aa: CASRRDVNIQYF; abundance: many; j_gene: TRBJ2-4; v_gene: TRBV7-9; d_gene: .
CDR3nt: TGCGCCAGCAGCTTGGAGCCAGGTTCCCACACAGATACGCAGTATTTT; CDR3aa: CASSLEPGSHTDTQYF; abundance: .; j_gene: TRBJ2-3; v_gene: TRBV5-1; d_gene: .
CDR3nt: TGTGCCAGCAGCTTAGACAGATGGGAGCTGTTTTTT; CDR3aa: CASSLDRWELFF; abundance: few; j_gene: TRBJ2-2; v_gene: TRBV7-2; d_gene: .
CDR3nt: TGTGCCAGCAGCTCGGACCCGACAGTGAACACTGAAGCTTTCTTT; CDR3aa: CASSSDPTVNTEAFF; abundance: few; j_gene: TRBJ1-1; v_gene: TRBV7-6; d_gene: .